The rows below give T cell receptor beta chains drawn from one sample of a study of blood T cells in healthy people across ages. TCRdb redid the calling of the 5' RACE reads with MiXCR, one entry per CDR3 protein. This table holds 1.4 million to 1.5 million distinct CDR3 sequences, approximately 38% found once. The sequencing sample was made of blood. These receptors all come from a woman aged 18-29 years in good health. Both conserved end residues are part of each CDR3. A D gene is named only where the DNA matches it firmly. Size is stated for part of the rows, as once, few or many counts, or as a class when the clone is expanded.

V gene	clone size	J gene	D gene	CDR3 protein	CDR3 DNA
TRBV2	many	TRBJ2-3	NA	CASSEGPGGDTQYF	TGTGCCAGCAGTGAAGGCCCCGGGGGAGATACGCAGTATTTT
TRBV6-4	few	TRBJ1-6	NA	CASSPQGKSPLHF	TGTGCCAGCAGCCCCCAGGGGAAATCACCCCTCCACTTT
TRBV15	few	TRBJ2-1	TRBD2	CATSRDPKTSGRNEQFF	TGTGCCACCAGCAGAGATCCGAAGACTAGCGGGAGAAATGAGCAGTTCTTC
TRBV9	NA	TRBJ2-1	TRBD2	CTSSVERGGTNEQFF	TGTACCAGCAGCGTCGAGCGGGGGGGCACCAATGAGCAGTTCTTC
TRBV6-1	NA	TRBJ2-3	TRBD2	CASSEFGGRPADTQYF	TGTGCCAGCAGTGAATTCGGCGGGAGGCCTGCAGATACGCAGTATTTT
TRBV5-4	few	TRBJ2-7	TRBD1	CASSALTGVYEQYF	TGTGCCAGCAGCGCACTGACAGGGGTCTACGAGCAGTACTTC
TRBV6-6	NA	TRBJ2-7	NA	CASSYKDLGEQYF	TGTGCCAGCAGTTACAAGGACTTGGGTGAGCAGTACTTC
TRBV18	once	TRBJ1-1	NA	CASSPPTGVMNTEAFF	TGTGCCAGCTCACCCCCGACAGGTGTCATGAACACTGAAGCTTTCTTT
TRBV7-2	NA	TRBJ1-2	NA	CASSLDGTTSLSGYTF	TGTGCCAGCAGCTTAGACGGGACAACGTCTCTCTCTGGCTACACCTTC
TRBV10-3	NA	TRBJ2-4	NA	CAISGGLAKNIQYF	TGTGCCATCAGTGGAGGACTAGCCAAAAACATTCAGTACTTC
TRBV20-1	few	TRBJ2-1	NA	CSASFPLNNEQFF	TGCAGTGCTAGTTTTCCCCTCAACAATGAGCAGTTCTTC
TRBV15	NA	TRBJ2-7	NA	CATGPGTGSYEQYF	TGTGCCACCGGCCCGGGGACCGGGAGCTACGAGCAGTACTTC
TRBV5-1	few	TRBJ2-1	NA	CASSLGYGEQFF	TGCGCCAGCAGCTTGGGGTATGGAGAGCAGTTCTTC
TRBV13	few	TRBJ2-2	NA	CANQGNTGELFF	TGTGCCAACCAGGGGAACACCGGGGAGCTGTTTTTT
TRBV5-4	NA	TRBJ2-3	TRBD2	CASSPGTSSSTDTQYF	TGTGCCAGCAGCCCCGGGACTAGCTCTAGCACAGATACGCAGTATTTT
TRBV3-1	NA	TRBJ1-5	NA	CASSQDSDQPQHF	TGTGCCAGCAGCCAGGACAGTGATCAGCCCCAGCATTTT
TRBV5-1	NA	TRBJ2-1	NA	CASSLRPHYNEQFF	TGCGCCAGCAGCTTAAGGCCACACTACAATGAGCAGTTCTTC
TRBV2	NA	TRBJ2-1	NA	CASNAWGDNEQFF	TGTGCCAGCAATGCATGGGGAGACAATGAGCAGTTCTTC
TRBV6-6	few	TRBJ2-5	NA	CASSYLHRVEETQYF	TGTGCCAGCAGTTACCTACACAGAGTAGAAGAGACCCAGTACTTC
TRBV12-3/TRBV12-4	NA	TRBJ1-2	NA	CASSPLRARGYTF	TGTGCCAGCAGTCCCCTGAGGGCAAGAGGCTACACCTTC
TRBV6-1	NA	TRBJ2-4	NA	CASRGSGAKNIQYF	TGTGCCAGCCGGGGTAGCGGAGCCAAAAACATTCAGTACTTC
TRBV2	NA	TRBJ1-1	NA	CASSAEAVGTEAFF	TGTGCCAGCAGTGCCGAAGCTGTTGGAACTGAAGCTTTCTTT
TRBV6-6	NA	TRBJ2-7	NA	CASRPGVLYEQYF	TGTGCCAGCAGACCAGGGGTATTATACGAGCAGTACTTC
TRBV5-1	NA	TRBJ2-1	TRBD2	CASSPNLAGSSYNEQFF	TGCGCCAGCAGCCCCAACCTAGCGGGCAGCTCCTACAATGAGCAGTTCTTC
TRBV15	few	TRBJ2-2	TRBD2	CATSRDLAGTDGELFF	TGTGCCACCAGCAGAGATCTAGCGGGAACGGACGGGGAGCTGTTTTTT
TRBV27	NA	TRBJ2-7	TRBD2	CASSLSGTSVSYEQYF	TGTGCCAGCAGTTTATCCGGGACTAGCGTATCCTACGAGCAGTACTTC
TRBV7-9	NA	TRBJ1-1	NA	CASSLPTGPEAFF	TGTGCCAGCAGCTTACCGACAGGACCTGAAGCTTTCTTT